The 27 T cell receptor beta chains below were found in one sample sequenced in a study of cytomegalovirus exposure and HLA in healthy donors. PCR used 60 Vbeta primers and 13 Jbeta primers. The method was immunoSEQ multiplex PCR; TCRdb's version includes in-frame clones alone and lacks a portion of them. Among about 210,000 clones listed, about four fifths were seen once. The sample taken for sequencing was PBMCs. The receptors come from a man aged 25-45 years in good health and CMV-seronegative.

CDR3 loop: CASSPARSSYNSPLHF. CDR3 coding DNA: TGTGCCAGCTCACCCGCGAGGAGCTCCTATAATTCACCCCTCCACTTT. The rearrangement joins TRBV18 to TRBJ1-6; D not certain. The CDR3 is 16 residues long. Germline CDR1 KGHSH, CDR2 LQKENI. The V end lost 3 bases, the J end lost 0 bases, and 9 bases lay between the germline ends.

The V call is TRBV7-3, the J call TRBJ2-3; a weak D match, TRBD2 (6 bases). The CDR3 totals 12 residues. V dropped 4 bases and J dropped 6 bases, with 8 bases sitting between them. CDR1 SGHTA and CDR2 FQGTGA come from the germline V gene. CDR3 nucleotides: TGTGCCAGCAGCTCCCGGGGGGATACGCAGTATTTT. Its translation is CASSSRGDTQYF.

This clone was observed a single time. The J gene is TRBJ2-5, the V gene TRBV7-6, with TRBD1 identical over 7 bases. Germline V gives CDR1 SGHVS, CDR2 FNYEAQ. The V and J ends lost 1 base and 5 bases, in that order; junction bases with no gene match: 4. The CDR3 covers 14 residues. The CDR3 nucleotides are TGTGCCAGCAGCTTAGGTACAGGGGCGGAGACCCAGTACTTC. Its protein product is CASSLGTGAETQYF.

This rearrangement joins TRBV10-1 to TRBJ1-1, with D unresolved. V was pared by 7 bases and J by 2 bases, with 8 bases between. From germline, CDR1 is WNHNN and CDR2 SYGVQD (reference sequence). This CDR3 contains 12 residues. In nucleotides, the CDR3 is TGCGCCAGCAAGAGGGATAACACTGAAGCTTTCTTT. Its translation: CASKRDNTEAFF.

The chain uses TRBV5-4 and TRBJ1-4, with D unclear. The V end was cut by 2 bases, the J end by 0 bases, with 11 bases between. The CDR3 is 16 amino acids. The germline CDR1 and CDR2 sequences are SGHNT and YYREEE (reference sequence). CDR3 residues: CASSLGFGTTNEKLFF. CDR3 coding DNA: TGTGCCAGCAGCTTAGGATTCGGGACAACTAATGAAAAACTGTTTTTT.

Notes on this clone: Distinct nucleotide sequences in the sample also encode this CDR3. The chain couples TRBV27 to TRBJ1-1; D perhaps matches TRBD1 (5 bases). CDR3 length: 12 residues. CDR1 is MNHEY and CDR2 is SMNVEV in the germline V gene (reference sequence). V was clipped by 4 bases and J by 5 bases, with 8 bases between them. The CDR3 here is CASSSGGTEAFF. DNA for the CDR3: TGTGCCAGCAGTTCGGGGGGTACTGAAGCTTTCTTT.

This chain uses TRBV5-4 with TRBJ1-4; 10 nucleotides align to TRBD1. The V segment lost 4 bases and the J segment 7 bases; nucleotides outside the gene matches: 10. Germline V gene data show CDR1 as SGHNT and CDR2 as YYREEE (reference sequence). The CDR3 has 16 residues. The CDR3, as DNA: TGTGCCAGCAGCCGTTCAAGGGGACAGGGGAGTGAAAAACTGTTTTTT. The encoded protein is CASSRSRGQGSEKLFF. The variable domain in full, completed from reference TRBV5-4 and TRBJ1-4, reads ETGVTQSPTHLIKTRGQQVTLRCSSQSGHNTVSWYQQALGQGPQFIFQYYREEENGRGNFPPRFSGLQFPNYSSELNVNALELDDSALYLCASSRSRGQGSEKLFFGSGTQLSVL.

With respect to this clone: At one boundary the junction diverges from the germline segment, which might be a read error. The chain links TRBV7-2 to TRBJ2-2; TRBD2 matches at 10 bases. The CDR3 covers 17 residues. Germline CDR1 SGHTA, CDR2 FQGNSA. As DNA, the CDR3 is TGTGCCAACAGCTTTCTAGCGGGGGCCTCGAACACCGGGGAGCTGTTTTTT. Amino acids: CANSFLAGASNTGELFF.

This clone has more than one count but fewer than ten. The chain links TRBV19 to TRBJ2-2, with TRBD1 matching over 9 bases. The CDR3 totals 14 residues. Germline assignment: CDR1 LNHDA and CDR2 SQIVND (reference sequence). Germline trimming cut 7 bases from V and 4 bases from J; bases unmatched to any gene: 4. The DNA for the CDR3 is TGTGCCAGTAAGCGGACAGGGGTCACCGGGGAGCTGTTTTTT. Translated: CASKRTGVTGELFF.

The gene calls are TRBV5-1 and TRBJ2-3; no definite D call. CDR3 size: 14 residues. The ends were cut back, 1 base at V and 2 bases at J, with 8 bases in the middle. CDR1 is SGHRS and CDR2 is YFSETQ in the germline V gene. CDR3 protein: CASSLILNTDTQYF. CDR3 nucleotide sequence: TGCGCCAGCAGCTTGATACTAAACACAGATACGCAGTATTTT. Full variable domain (missing parts from reference TRBV5-1 and TRBJ2-3): KAGVTQTPRYLIKTRGQQVTLSCSPISGHRSVSWYQQTPGQGLQFLFEYFSETQRNKGNFPGRFSGRQFSNSRSEMNVSTLELGDSALYLCASSLILNTDTQYFGPGTRLTVL.

The V gene is TRBV5-1, the J gene TRBJ2-7; 7 bases are shared with TRBD1. V shed 4 bases and J 7 bases; nucleotides not matched to a gene: 11. The V gene's germline CDR1 is SGHRS and CDR2 YFSETQ. There are 14 residues in the CDR3. For the CDR3, the DNA is TGCGCCAGCAGCAGGGACAGCGCACAAGAAGAGCAGTACTTC. Residues: CASSRDSAQEEQYF.

The chain links TRBV25-1 to TRBJ2-3; D might be TRBD1 (5 bases). V was shortened by 1 base and J by 0 bases, with 11 bases between the two germline ends. The CDR3 spans 16 residues. CDR1 MGHDK and CDR2 SYGVNS come from the germline V gene. This CDR3 reads CASSEFDRSSTDTQYF. The CDR3 bases are TGTGCCAGCAGTGAATTCGACAGATCTAGCACAGATACGCAGTATTTT.

The chain uses TRBV7-2 and TRBJ1-2; 10 nucleotides line up with TRBD1. The V gene's germline CDR1 is SGHTA and CDR2 FQGNSA. J lost 9 bases, V lost 5 bases, and 12 bases had no gene match. This CDR3 has 15 amino acids. CDR3 residues: CASSPGETGGESYTF. The CDR3 coding sequence is TGTGCCAGCAGCCCGGGGGAGACAGGGGGCGAAAGCTACACCTTC. The variable domain in full, completed from reference TRBV7-2 and TRBJ1-2, reads GAGVSQSPSNKVTEKGKDVELRCDPISGHTALYWYRQSLGQGLEFLIYFQGNSAPDKSGLPSDRFSAERTGGSVSTLTIQRTQQEDSAVYLCASSPGETGGESYTFGSGTRLTVV.

This chain links TRBV7-6 with TRBJ1-4; 9 nucleotides match TRBD1. The germline V gene has CDR1 SGHVS and CDR2 FNYEAQ. The CDR3 is 18 amino acids. V was pared by 5 bases and J by 7 bases, with 17 bases of the junction left unmatched. The DNA for the CDR3 is TGTGCCAGCAGCCCCCCACCACAGGGGGCTATTGGCGGTGAAAAACTGTTTTTT. Translating it yields CASSPPPQGAIGGEKLFF.

This clone turned up a few times. This sequence joins TRBV4-3 and TRBJ2-7; 10 positions agree with TRBD1. The germline gives CDR1 LGHNA, CDR2 YSLEER. J was trimmed by 7 bases and V by 5 bases; bases with no gene match: 8. CDR3 size: 14 residues. The CDR3 sequence is CASSFRDRGYEQYF. The CDR3 DNA sequence: TGCGCCAGCAGCTTCCGGGACAGGGGATATGAGCAGTACTTC.

The chain links TRBV19 to TRBJ1-4, with D unclear. V was trimmed by 5 bases and J by 3 bases, leaving 16 bases between them. Germline CDR1 LNHDA, CDR2 SQIVND (reference sequence). The CDR3 has 16 amino acids. The CDR3 sequence: CASSPGPGKANEKLFF. The CDR3 nucleotides read TGTGCCAGTAGTCCCGGGCCGGGGAAAGCTAATGAAAAACTGTTTTTT. Based on the CDR3 plus reference TRBV19 and TRBJ1-4, the full variable domain is DGGITQSPKYLFRKEGQNVTLSCEQNLNHDAMYWYRQDPGQGLRLIYYSQIVNDFQKGDIAEGYSVSREKKESFPLTVTSAQKNPTAFYLCASSPGPGKANEKLFFGSGTQLSVL.

The chain has TRBV10-3 and TRBJ1-2; TRBD1 is a possible D gene (6 bases). Between the trimmed V and J ends, which lost 5 bases and 4 bases, there was a span of 14 bases. The CDR3 length is 14 residues. Per the germline V gene, CDR1 is ENHRY and CDR2 is SYGVKD. CDR3 protein: CAISNMAGVYGYTF. CDR3 DNA: TGTGCCATCAGTAATATGGCAGGGGTCTATGGCTACACCTTC.

This chain uses TRBV7-9 with TRBJ2-5; the D is unclear. The CDR3 runs 14 residues. V lost 4 bases, J lost 2 bases, and 11 bases lay in between. CDR1 and CDR2 (germline): SEHNR, FQNEAQ (reference sequence). CDR3 coding DNA: TGTGCCAGCAGCTGGGTGACAATTCAAGAGACCCAGTACTTC. This codes for CASSWVTIQETQYF. The whole variable domain, filled in from reference TRBV7-9 and TRBJ2-5, reads DTGVSQNPRHKITKRGQNVTFRCDPISEHNRLYWYRQTLGQGPEFLTYFQNEAQLEKSRLLSDRFSAERPKGSFSTLEIQRTEQGDSAMYLCASSWVTIQETQYFGPGTRLLVL.

This clone turned up a few times. V gene TRBV6-5 combines with J gene TRBJ1-2, with TRBD1 as a possible D gene (6 bases). V lost 4 bases and J 4 bases, leaving 10 bases between the germline ends. Germline CDR1 MNHEY, CDR2 SVGAGI. CDR3 length equals 13 residues. CDR3 in amino acids: CASSLAGAYGYTF. For the CDR3, the DNA is TGTGCCAGCAGTTTAGCAGGGGCCTATGGCTACACCTTC.

The V gene is TRBV19, the J gene TRBJ1-2, with 8 bases lining up with TRBD1. Germline CDR1 LNHDA, CDR2 SQIVND (reference sequence). This CDR3 contains 13 residues. After removal of 4 bases from V and 6 bases from J, the junction contained 4 bases not matched to a gene. CDR3 in DNA: TGTGCCAGTAGTACCGACAGGGGCCATGGCTACACCTTC. This codes for CASSTDRGHGYTF.

In this sample, this clone turned up once. The rearrangement joins TRBV5-1 to TRBJ2-7; 9 nucleotides line up with TRBD2. V shed 5 bases and J 6 bases; nucleotides not matched to a gene: 9. The CDR3 is 14 amino acids. The germline gives CDR1 SGHRS, CDR2 YFSETQ. The CDR3 nucleotides are TGCGCCAGCAGGCCTCTAGCGGGGTCCGTCGAGCAGTACTTC. Encoded protein: CASRPLAGSVEQYF.

A single count supports this clone. This chain connects TRBV5-1 to TRBJ2-7; D may be TRBD1 (5 bases). Germline V lookup: CDR1 SGHRS, CDR2 YFSETQ. V gave up 0 bases and J gave up 3 bases, with 7 bases separating them. The CDR3 sequence is 13 residues long. CDR3 nucleotide sequence: TGCGCCAGCAGCTTGGGCAGGGACTACGAGCAGTACTTC. Its translation: CASSLGRDYEQYF.

This clone has only one observation. The chain joins TRBV28 to TRBJ1-5; a possible D gene is TRBD1 (6 bases). The CDR3 is made up of 16 amino acids. From germline, CDR1 is MDHEN and CDR2 SYDVKM. V was cut by 2 bases and J by 1 base, with 12 bases left in between. This CDR3 reads CASSLPGGASNQPQHF. CDR3 DNA: TGTGCCAGCAGTTTACCGGGGGGCGCGAGCAATCAGCCCCAGCATTTT.

This clone was seen only once. The rearrangement uses TRBV7-9 and TRBJ2-7; 9 nucleotides align to TRBD2. CDR1 SEHNR and CDR2 FQNEAQ come from the germline V gene (reference sequence). The J segment lost 6 bases and the V segment lost 1 base, leaving 1 base of the junction unmatched. The CDR3 is 13 residues long. The CDR3 reads CASSLGAGGEQYF. The CDR3 coding sequence is TGTGCCAGCAGCTTAGGAGCGGGGGGCGAGCAGTACTTC.

The CDR3 loop reads CASRGAVGTAANYGYTF. CDR3 sequence (DNA): TGCGCCAGCAGGGGAGCCGTTGGGACAGCCGCTAACTATGGCTACACCTTC. The V gene is TRBV5-1, the J gene TRBJ1-2; 7 nucleotides agree with TRBD1. J lost 0 bases, V lost 5 bases, and 13 bases had no gene match. CDR3 length: 17 amino acids. Germline loops: CDR1 SGHRS, CDR2 YFSETQ.

Only a few counts were recorded for this clone. The chain has TRBV4-2 and TRBJ2-1, with 10 bases identical to TRBD2. Germline trimming cut 0 bases from V and 7 bases from J; bases unmatched to any gene: 12. Germline V gives CDR1 LGHNA, CDR2 YNFKEQ. The CDR3 spans 18 residues. CDR3 in DNA: TGTGCCAGCAGCCAAGATGGGACCGGGACTAGCGCTTTGAATGAGCAGTTCTTC. Its translation: CASSQDGTGTSALNEQFF.

The V gene is TRBV7-9, the J gene TRBJ2-1; 8 bases line up with TRBD2. The CDR3 has 15 amino acids. Germline V gene data show CDR1 as SEHNR and CDR2 as FQNEAQ (reference sequence). V shed 1 base and J 6 bases; nucleotides not matched to a gene: 5. The CDR3 spells CASSLGSGVRNEQFF. In DNA form, the CDR3 reads TGTGCCAGCAGCTTAGGTAGCGGGGTACGCAATGAGCAGTTCTTC.